The clone carrying this TCR beta chain was found many times. The antigen is undetermined. This sample is part of a study of T cell repertoires in cytomegalovirus infection. Overall study: Indications came from public TCR beta signatures; they pointed to CMV infection and to a matching HLA type. General observations from the study: HLA-C-restricted CMV clonotypes gave the most frequent clonotype in two of eight donors.

Via MiXCR, TCRdb re-called the reads, giving one row per CDR3 protein. Of about 310,000 distinct CDR3 sequences in the sample, roughly 16% are singletons; the top ten hold around 12%. CDR1 and CDR2 from the germline V gene are SGHVS and FNYEAQ. The CDR3 length is 14 residues. V lost 1 base, J lost 6 bases, and 13 bases lay in between. The sequenced sample consisted of PBMCs. This chain joins TRBV7-6 and TRBJ2-7; D is unclear. This TCR came from a human donor in good health (CMV status not recorded). Some clones in this sample may be carry-over from other donors' samples. The CDR3 bases are TGTGCCAGCAGCTTAGGTCCCGCCGTAGGCGAGCAGTACTTC. As protein: CASSLGPAVGEQYF. Looking up the rest from reference TRBV7-6 and TRBJ2-7 gives the full variable domain: GAGVSQSPRYKVTKRGQDVALRCDPISGHVSLYWYRQALGQGPEFLTYFNYEAQQDKSGLPNDRFSAERPEGSISTLTIQRTEQRDSAMYRCASSLGPAVGEQYFGPGTRLTVT.